Only one count was recorded for the clone carrying this TCR beta chain. This sample stems from a study of blood T cell repertoires in COVID-19. TCRdb's copy holds only in-frame clones and misses some; the assay was immunoSEQ multiplex PCR. The sample has fewer than 300,000 clones, approximately 93% seen once. The source material was peripheral blood. This clonotype was sampled from a woman aged 25 to 39 with COVID-19, enrolled during active disease.

The DNA of the CDR3 is TGTGCCAGCAGCTTAGTTGGTCATAGCCTCCCGGGAAGTGAAAAACTGTTTTTT. Protein product: CASSLVGHSLPGSEKLFF. V usage is TRBV11-2 and J usage is TRBJ1-4; D unresolved. V lost 1 base and J 7 bases, leaving 22 bases between the germline ends. Germline V gene sequence: CDR1 SGHAT, CDR2 FQNNGV. The CDR3 has 18 residues.